This section outlines one T cell receptor (beta chain) sequence together with its context. Sequencing used immunoSEQ multiplex PCR; TCRdb keeps in-frame clones, though not all of them. The sample holds about 19,000 clones, around four fifths seen once. Germline CDR1 LNHDA, CDR2 SQIVND (reference sequence). The CDR3 has 16 residues. The data derive from a study of sequential checkpoint blockade in melanoma. The treatment is: randomized to nivolumab then ipilimumab (arm A) or the reverse (arm B). V is TRBV19 and J is TRBJ2-5; 8 bases line up with TRBD1. The J call is uncertain, as TRBJ2-7 better fits the DNA end. Here the sequenced sample was CD8+ T cells sorted from blood (inferred from file names), taken from a patient given nivolumab and ipilimumab in sequence. The sequence came from a human donor with melanoma. CDR3 sequence reads: CASSTAGQGSVHEQYF. The CDR3 DNA follows: TGTGCCAGTAGTACCGCCGGACAGGGATCGGTCCACGAGCAGTACTTC.